This TCR beta chain was documented in a study of cytotoxic CD8 clonotypes in ibrutinib-treated CLL. The protocol was immunoSEQ multiplex PCR, while the TCRdb copy is restricted to in-frame clones and leaves out a portion. The sample lists roughly 76,000 clones, around 80% occurring once. Germline V gene data show CDR1 as KGHSH and CDR2 as LQKENI. Trimming pared 8 bases from V and 2 bases from J, leaving 18 bases between. CDR3 length: 15 amino acids. The gene calls are TRBV18 and TRBJ2-5, with a weak D call TRBD1 (6 bases). This sequence originates from a human donor with chronic lymphocytic leukemia. The material was PBMCs, obtained at disease progression, from a patient treated with ibrutinib. The CDR3 is CASAEQGGLQETQYF. The CDR3 region has the DNA TGTGCCAGCGCGGAACAGGGCGGATTACAAGAGACCCAGTACTTC.